This is a list of T cell receptor beta chains from one sample in a study of vaccination effects on CD4 cells after COVID-19. No antigens are known for them. Using immunoSEQ multiplex PCR, the repertoire was profiled, and TCRdb retains in-frame clones only, with some absent. This table holds around 69,000 clones, 74% found once. The sample in question was CD4+ T cells from PBMCs cultured with HCoV-229E spike peptides, obtained after COVID-19 vaccination. Every receptor here comes from a human donor who received a COVID-19 vaccine. The conserved cysteine and the conserved F or W are not part of the CDR3 here. A D gene is named only where the DNA matches it firmly.

V	J	length	D	CDR3
TRBV25-1	TRBJ2-5	16	TRBD1	ASSEALPPGTGEETQY
TRBV9	TRBJ1-6	14	-	ASSVEISGNNSPLH
TRBV5-1	TRBJ2-3	13	-	ASSLAGGGTDTQY
TRBV9	TRBJ1-1	11	-	ASSPLRNTEAF
TRBV7-3	TRBJ2-2	12	TRBD1	ASSLEGATGELF
TRBV4-3	TRBJ2-1	14	TRBD1	ASSQFGQGASNEQF
TRBV13	TRBJ2-1	13	TRBD2	ASSRSGENHNEQF
TRBV11-2	TRBJ2-1	12	TRBD1	ASNDLDRGNEQF
TRBV7-2	TRBJ1-2	12	-	ASSLDGGQKGYT
TRBV5-1	TRBJ1-1	11	-	ASRESPNTEAF
TRBV30	TRBJ1-2	14	-	AWSVPRQGPFYGYT
TRBV6-6	TRBJ1-4	12	-	ASSRDRVNEKLF
TRBV12-3/TRBV12-4	TRBJ1-2	10	-	ASSLWPYGYT
TRBV2	TRBJ2-5	11	TRBD2	ASKGGLQETQY
TRBV19	TRBJ1-2	12	TRBD1	ASYTTGAGGGYT
TRBV19	TRBJ1-1	12	TRBD1	ASIWTGRNTEAF
TRBV15	TRBJ1-4	11	-	ATSRDRNEKLF
TRBV7-2	TRBJ1-1	11	-	ASSTQTNTEAF
TRBV2	TRBJ2-2	9	-	ASTNTGELF
TRBV28	TRBJ2-5	12	-	ASSSTVLGETQY
TRBV29-1	TRBJ1-1	11	-	SVSLTMNTEAF
TRBV6-6	TRBJ2-3	9	-	ASALAPLQY
TRBV5-1	TRBJ2-3	10	-	ASSRTLDTQY
TRBV7-9	TRBJ1-4	13	-	ASNPQGMMGEKLF
TRBV18	TRBJ2-1	13	-	ASSPRDNSYNEQF